The 18 T cell receptor beta chains reported below all come from one sample, sequenced in a study of blood T cell repertoires in COVID-19. The data were produced by immunoSEQ multiplex PCR, yet TCRdb's version contains in-frame clones alone and is incomplete. There are 30,000 to 35,000 clones in the sample; under 90% occur only once, and under 4.5% lies in the top ten. Sequencing used peripheral blood. These receptors all stem from a man between 50 and 59 years old with acute or convalescent COVID-19.

The CDR3 region is CASTRGQTFYGYTF. CDR3 nucleotide sequence: TGCGCCAGCACCCGAGGGCAGACCTTCTATGGCTACACCTTC. V and J are TRBV4-1 and TRBJ1-2; D is uncertain. The CDR3 is 14 amino acids. The V gene's germline CDR1 is MGHRA and CDR2 YSYEKL. Trimming took off 7 bases at V and 4 bases at J, with 16 bases between the two ends.

CDR3: CASSQDRGRGETQYF. As DNA, the CDR3 is TGCGCCAGCAGCCAAGATCGTGGTAGGGGAGAGACCCAGTACTTC. This rearrangement joins TRBV4-1 to TRBJ2-5; a possible D gene is TRBD1 (5 bases). Looked up from germline, CDR1 is MGHRA and CDR2 is YSYEKL. The CDR3 length is 15 residues. Deletions cut 0 bases from V and 4 bases from J, with 12 bases between.

The rearrangement joins TRBV4-1 to TRBJ2-1; D is uncertain. This CDR3 has 14 residues. Trimming removed 2 bases at V and 4 bases at J, with 9 bases between. Germline loops: CDR1 MGHRA, CDR2 YSYEKL. The CDR3 region has the DNA TGCGCCAGCAGCCAATTTGCGAGATACAATGAGCAGTTCTTC. Its protein is CASSQFARYNEQFF.

CDR3: CASSQRTSGTLWETQYF. For the CDR3, the DNA is TGTGCCAGCAGCCAAAGGACTAGCGGAACCCTCTGGGAGACCCAGTACTTC. The rearrangement links TRBV14 to TRBJ2-5, with TRBD2 identical over 10 bases. V dropped 2 bases and J dropped 5; count of bases not matched to a gene: 11. The CDR3 is 17 residues long. From germline, CDR1 is SGHDN and CDR2 FVKESK.

This clone was found a few times. The same CDR3 arises from other DNA sequences in this sample as well. The gene calls are TRBV5-1 and TRBJ2-7; 10 bases line up with TRBD1. The CDR3 contains 13 residues. V lost 3 bases and J lost 7; bases outside the gene matches: 4. Germline loops: CDR1 SGHRS, CDR2 YFSETQ. CDR3 coding DNA: TGCGCCAGCAGCTGGACAGGGGGTAATGAGCAGTACTTC. Protein: CASSWTGGNEQYF. The variable domain in full, completed from reference TRBV5-1 and TRBJ2-7, reads KAGVTQTPRYLIKTRGQQVTLSCSPISGHRSVSWYQQTPGQGLQFLFEYFSETQRNKGNFPGRFSGRQFSNSRSEMNVSTLELGDSALYLCASSWTGGNEQYFGPGTRLTVT.

The chain has TRBV25-1 and TRBJ2-3, with D possibly being TRBD2 (5 bases). CDR3 length: 14 residues. V was cut by 8 bases and J by 0 bases, with 12 bases left in between. Germline values: CDR1 MGHDK, CDR2 SYGVNS. CDR3: CASSGGESTDTQYF. The CDR3 DNA follows: TGTGCCAGCTCCGGTGGGGAGAGCACAGATACGCAGTATTTT.

The chain couples TRBV29-1 to TRBJ1-1; 10 bases are shared with TRBD1. V lost 6 bases and J lost 4; bases outside the gene matches: 5. CDR3 size: 13 residues. CDR1 is SQVTM and CDR2 is ANQGSEA in the germline V gene. The CDR3 sequence: CSVAGQGITEAFF. CDR3 coding DNA: TGCAGCGTAGCGGGACAGGGGATCACTGAAGCTTTCTTT.

The rearrangement uses TRBV5-6 and TRBJ2-7, with 9 bases identical to TRBD1. CDR1 is SGHDT and CDR2 is YYEEEE in the germline V gene. V dropped 4 bases and J dropped 9; count of bases not matched to a gene: 14. The CDR3 has 15 amino acids. As DNA, the CDR3 is TGTGCCAGCAGCCCAGCCGGGACAGGGTTTATTTGGCAGTACTTC. This encodes CASSPAGTGFIWQYF. Combining the CDR3 with reference TRBV5-6 and TRBJ2-7 gives the whole variable domain DAGVTQSPTHLIKTRGQQVTLRCSPKSGHDTVSWYQQALGQGPQFIFQYYEEEERQRGNFPDRFSGHQFPNYSSELNVNALLLGDSALYLCASSPAGTGFIWQYFGPGTRLTVT.

For the CDR3, the DNA is TGTGCCAGCAGTCCCTCGGGGGGCGCGGGGGGCTACACCTTC. Translation gives CASSPSGGAGGYTF. The chain is built from TRBV7-9 and TRBJ1-2, with D possibly being TRBD1 (6 bases). Germline V gene data show CDR1 as SEHNR and CDR2 as FQNEAQ (reference sequence). The germline V and J ends were trimmed by 6 bases and 8 bases, with 19 bases remaining between them. The length of the CDR3 is 14 residues.

The chain combines TRBV19 with TRBJ2-3, with 7 nucleotides matching TRBD1. Germline loops: CDR1 LNHDA, CDR2 SQIVND (reference sequence). The CDR3 runs 15 residues. V shed 6 bases and J 5 bases; nucleotides not matched to a gene: 11. The CDR3 coding sequence is TGTGCCAGTAGCCGGGACAGCTACCGGATAGATACGCAGTATTTT. Its protein is CASSRDSYRIDTQYF.

V gene TRBV20-1 combines with J gene TRBJ1-1; no clear D. The germline V gene has CDR1 DFQATT and CDR2 SNEGSKA (reference sequence). The CDR3 sequence is 11 residues long. As DNA, the CDR3 is TGCAGATTTACGGGGAACACTGAAGCTTTCTTT. Translation gives CRFTGNTEAFF.

The J gene is TRBJ1-2, the V gene TRBV29-1; D uncertain. This CDR3 has 13 amino acids. Germline V lookup: CDR1 SQVTM, CDR2 ANQGSEA. Trimming took off 4 bases at V and 0 bases at J, with 9 bases between the two ends. This CDR3 is CSVARSTNYGYTF. As DNA, the CDR3 is TGCAGCGTTGCTCGGAGCACTAACTATGGCTACACCTTC.

V usage is TRBV19 and J usage is TRBJ1-5; D might be TRBD1 (5 bases). CDR1 and CDR2 (germline): LNHDA, SQIVND (reference sequence). CDR3 length: 15 amino acids. Trimming removed 6 bases from V and 8 bases from J, with 20 bases in between. CDR3 DNA: TGTGCCAGTAGCGACGTTCAGGGTCGGGAGAAGCCCCAGCATTTT. It encodes CASSDVQGREKPQHF.

The genes are TRBV19 and TRBJ2-7; 10 nucleotides align to TRBD1. This CDR3 is 14 amino acids long. The V gene end was trimmed by 8 bases and the J gene end by 5 bases; junction bases not matched to a gene: 9. CDR1 LNHDA and CDR2 SQIVND come from the germline V gene (reference sequence). CDR3 DNA sequence: TGTGCCAGTGGGGCAGGGACAGGGGTGGACGAGCAGTACTTC. Protein sequence: CASGAGTGVDEQYF.

The chain joins TRBV13 to TRBJ2-1, with a weak D call TRBD2 (6 bases). Germline values: CDR1 PRHDT, CDR2 FYEKMQ (reference sequence). Trimming stripped 1 base from V and 0 bases from J, with 10 bases between. This CDR3 region has 16 residues. The CDR3: CASSLEGEDSYNEQFF. In DNA form, the CDR3 reads TGTGCCAGCAGCTTAGAAGGGGAGGACTCCTACAATGAGCAGTTCTTC.

The gene calls are TRBV11-2 and TRBJ2-6; D is perhaps TRBD1 (5 bases). The CDR3 sequence is 16 residues long. Per the germline V gene, CDR1 is SGHAT and CDR2 is FQNNGV. Trimming took off 4 bases at V and 0 bases at J, with 10 bases between the two ends. CDR3 protein: CASSYLRGSGANVLTF. The CDR3 DNA follows: TGTGCCAGCAGCTATCTAAGGGGCTCTGGGGCCAACGTCCTGACTTTC.

The chain uses TRBV12-3 or TRBV12-4 and TRBJ1-3; no definite D call. CDR3 length: 13 amino acids. V shed 6 bases and J shed 0 bases, with 6 bases lying between them. The CDR3 spells CASSGDSGNTIYF. In nucleotides, the CDR3 is TGTGCCAGCAGCGGGGACTCTGGAAACACCATATATTTT.

The chain links TRBV2 to TRBJ2-5, with D unresolved. The CDR3 has 12 residues. Trimming stripped 8 bases from V and 1 base from J, with 8 bases between. CDR1 and CDR2 (germline): SNHLY, FYNNEI. CDR3 region: CASATFQETQYF. Written as DNA, the CDR3 is TGTGCCAGCGCGACATTCCAAGAGACCCAGTACTTC.